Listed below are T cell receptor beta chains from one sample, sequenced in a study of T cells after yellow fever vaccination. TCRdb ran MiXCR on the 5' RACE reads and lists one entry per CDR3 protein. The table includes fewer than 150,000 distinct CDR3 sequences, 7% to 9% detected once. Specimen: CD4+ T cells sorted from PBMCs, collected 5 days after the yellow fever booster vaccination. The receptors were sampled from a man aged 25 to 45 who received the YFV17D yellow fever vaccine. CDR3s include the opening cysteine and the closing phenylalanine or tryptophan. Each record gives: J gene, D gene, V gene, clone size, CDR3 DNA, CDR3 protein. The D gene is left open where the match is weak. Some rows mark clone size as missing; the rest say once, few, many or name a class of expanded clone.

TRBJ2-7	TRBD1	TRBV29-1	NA	TGCAGCGTGAGGGGGACAGGGGACCTTGGCGAGCAGTACTTC	CSVRGTGDLGEQYF
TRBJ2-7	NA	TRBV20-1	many	TGCAGTGCTGACCGGGACGGTTACTACGAGCAGTACTTC	CSADRDGYYEQYF
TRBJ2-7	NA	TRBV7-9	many	TGTGCCATCGACTTCGGGTTCAGCTCCTACGAGCAGTACTTC	CAIDFGFSSYEQYF
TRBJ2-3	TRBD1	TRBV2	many	TGTGCCAGCAATTTCTTCGGGACAGGACGTGGTACGCAGTATTTT	CASNFFGTGRGTQYF
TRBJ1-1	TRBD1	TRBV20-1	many	TGCAGTGCAAGGGGACAGGGGCAAGAAGCTTTCTTT	CSARGQGQEAFF
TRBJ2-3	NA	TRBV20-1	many	TGCAGTGCTAGGCGGTTGACAGATACGCAGTATTTT	CSARRLTDTQYF
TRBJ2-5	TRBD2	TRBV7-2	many	TGTGCCAGCAGCAAAGGCGGGAGGGCCGAGACCCAGTACTTC	CASSKGGRAETQYF
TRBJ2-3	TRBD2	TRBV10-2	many	TGCGCCAGCAGTACTGGCCTAGCGGCTGCCAGCACAGATACGCAGTATTTT	CASSTGLAAASTDTQYF
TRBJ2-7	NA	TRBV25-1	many	TGTGCCAGCAGTGAAACAGAGAGCTCCTACGAGCAGTACTTC	CASSETESSYEQYF
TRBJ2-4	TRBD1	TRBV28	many	TGTGCCAGCAGTTTCAGTCAGGGGGCGACCTCCGCCATTCAGTACTTC	CASSFSQGATSAIQYF
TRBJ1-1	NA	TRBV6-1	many	TGTGCCAGCAGTGAAGCGTTGTCAACAGCTCGAGCTTTCTTT	CASSEALSTARAFF
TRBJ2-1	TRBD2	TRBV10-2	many	TGCGCCAGCAGTGAGGGGGCGGGAGGAAGTGAGCAGTTCTTC	CASSEGAGGSEQFF
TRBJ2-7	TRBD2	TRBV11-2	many	TGTGCCAGCAGCTTAGACGGTCTCCGCGGGAGGCCTAACTACGAGCAGTACTTC	CASSLDGLRGRPNYEQYF
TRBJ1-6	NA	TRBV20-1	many	TGCAGTGCTAGTAAAGAGTGGAATTCACCCCTCCACTTT	CSASKEWNSPLHF
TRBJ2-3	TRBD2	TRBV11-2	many	TGTGCCAGCAGCTTTAGCGGGAGAGTAAACACAGATACGCAGTATTTT	CASSFSGRVNTDTQYF
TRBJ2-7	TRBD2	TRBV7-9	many	TGTGCCAGCAGCTTAGGGCGGGAGGGTGGCTACGAGCAGTACTTC	CASSLGREGGYEQYF
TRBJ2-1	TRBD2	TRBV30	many	TGTGCCTGGAGTCCCCGGGGAGCGGGAGTCCTTGAGCAGTTCTTC	CAWSPRGAGVLEQFF
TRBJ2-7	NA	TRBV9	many	TGTGCCAGCAGCGTAGGAGTAGGGGGCGAGCAGTACTTC	CASSVGVGGEQYF
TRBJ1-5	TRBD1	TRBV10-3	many	TGTGCCATCAGCGACGACAGGGCAATTCAGCCCCAGCATTTT	CAISDDRAIQPQHF
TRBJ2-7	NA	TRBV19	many	TGTGCCAGTAGTATGGCTCAGTTCTCCTACGAGCAGTACTTC	CASSMAQFSYEQYF
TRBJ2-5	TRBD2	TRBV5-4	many	TGTGCCAGCAGCTCCCGGACTAGCACACCCAACCGGGAGACCCAGTACTTC	CASSSRTSTPNRETQYF
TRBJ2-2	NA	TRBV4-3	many	TGCGCCAGCAGCCAAGATCCGGGGGCCGGGGAGCTGTTTTTT	CASSQDPGAGELFF
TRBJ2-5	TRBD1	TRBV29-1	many	TGCAGCGTTGAAGTCAACAGGGGTCAAGAGACCCAGTACTTC	CSVEVNRGQETQYF
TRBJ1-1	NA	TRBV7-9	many	TGTGCCAGCAGCTTCGTAGGGGGAAACACTGAAGCTTTCTTT	CASSFVGGNTEAFF
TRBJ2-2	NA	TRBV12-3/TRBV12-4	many	TGTGCCAGCAGTTTGGGGGGAGCTGAGTTGAGAACCGGGGAGCTGTTTTTT	CASSLGGAELRTGELFF
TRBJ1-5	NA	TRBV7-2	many	TGTGCCAGCAGCCACGCTCCGGGGAATAGCAATCAGCCCCAGCATTTT	CASSHAPGNSNQPQHF
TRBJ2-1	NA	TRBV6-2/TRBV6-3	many	TGTGCCAGCCGTTCCCCCCTACCGAAGGACAATGAGCAGTTCTTC	CASRSPLPKDNEQFF
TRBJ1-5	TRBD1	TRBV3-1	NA	TGTGCCAGCAGCCAAGGACAGGGGGTTGGTCAGCCCCAGCATTTT	CASSQGQGVGQPQHF
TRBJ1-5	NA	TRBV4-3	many	TGCGCCAGCAGCCAAGATTTAGGGGGAAGCAATCAGCCCCAGCATTTT	CASSQDLGGSNQPQHF
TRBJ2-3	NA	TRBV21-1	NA	TGTGCCAATATAGATACGCAGTATTTT	CANIDTQYF
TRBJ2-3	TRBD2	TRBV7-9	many	TGTGCCAGCAGCTCTCCTCTTGGTCGGGAGGGCCAAGATACGCAGTATTTT	CASSSPLGREGQDTQYF
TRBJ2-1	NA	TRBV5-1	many	TGCGCCAGCAGCTTGCTCCGGGCAAGCTCCTACAATGAGCAGTTCTTC	CASSLLRASSYNEQFF
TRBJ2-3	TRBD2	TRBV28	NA	TGTGCCAGCAGGACCCTAGCGGGAGTGGGAGATACGCAGTATTTT	CASRTLAGVGDTQYF
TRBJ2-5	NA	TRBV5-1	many	TGCGCCAGCAGCTTGGCCAGGGCGGGAGAGACCCAGTACTTC	CASSLARAGETQYF
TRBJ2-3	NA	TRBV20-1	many	TGCAGTGCCCTCCCGGGCCGCTTCTCTGGCGAGGATACGCAGTATTTT	CSALPGRFSGEDTQYF
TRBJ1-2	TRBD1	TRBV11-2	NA	TGTGCCAGCAGCATCTCAGGGGGCGCATTGGTCTATGGCTACACCTTC	CASSISGGALVYGYTF
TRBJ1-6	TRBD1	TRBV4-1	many	TGCGCCAGCAGCCGGGGCGGGACAGGGGGAAATTCACCCCTCCACTTT	CASSRGGTGGNSPLHF
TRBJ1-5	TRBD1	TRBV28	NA	TGTGCCAGTCGACAGGGGTTGGATCAGCCCCAGCATTTT	CASRQGLDQPQHF
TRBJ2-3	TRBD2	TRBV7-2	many	TGTGCCAGCAGCTTTCAGCCAGCGGGAGGTGGAGATACGCAGTATTTT	CASSFQPAGGGDTQYF
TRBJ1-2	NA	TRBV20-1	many	TGCAGTGGTGGTGGGGGGAACCTTAACTATGGCTACACCTTC	CSGGGGNLNYGYTF
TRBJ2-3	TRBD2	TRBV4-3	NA	TGCGCCAGCAGCCAAGCTAGCGGGAGAACAGATACGCAGTATTTT	CASSQASGRTDTQYF
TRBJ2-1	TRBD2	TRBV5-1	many	TGCGCCAGCAGCTTGGCACTTACTAGCGGGCCGGGGTCGGAGCAGTTCTTC	CASSLALTSGPGSEQFF
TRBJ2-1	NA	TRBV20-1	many	TGCAGTGCTAGGGCCCTCCTAGCGAGCTCCTACAATGAGCAGTTCTTC	CSARALLASSYNEQFF
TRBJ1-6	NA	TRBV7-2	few	TGTGCCAGCAGCCCGGACAGCTACAATTCACCCCTCCACTTT	CASSPDSYNSPLHF
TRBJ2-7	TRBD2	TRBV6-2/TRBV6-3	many	TGTGCCAGCAGTTACCTAGCGGGAGTGTACGAGCAGTACTTC	CASSYLAGVYEQYF
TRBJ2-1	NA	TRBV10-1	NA	TGCGCCAGCAGTGAGTCGAGGGGACAAGATTTTAATGAGCAGTTCTTC	CASSESRGQDFNEQFF
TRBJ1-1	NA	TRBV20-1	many	TGCAGTGCTAGTGGAGGCGCTGAAGCTTTCTTT	CSASGGAEAFF
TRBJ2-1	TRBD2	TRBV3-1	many	TGTGCCAGCAGCGAAACTAGCGGGAGTAATGAGCAGTTCTTC	CASSETSGSNEQFF
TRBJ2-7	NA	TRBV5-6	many	TGTGCCAGCAGCTTCGGCAGGGTATTTGCCGAGCAGTACTTC	CASSFGRVFAEQYF
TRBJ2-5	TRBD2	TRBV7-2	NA	TGTGCCAGCAGCTTAGGCGGGAGTAAAGAGACCCAGTACTTC	CASSLGGSKETQYF
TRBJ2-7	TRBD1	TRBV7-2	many	TGTGCCAGCAGTCGGACAGGATTGGTCTACGAGCAGTACTTC	CASSRTGLVYEQYF
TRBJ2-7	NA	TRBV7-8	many	TGTGCCAGCTGCCCCGTGCGGGGAAAGAACGAGCAGTACTTC	CASCPVRGKNEQYF
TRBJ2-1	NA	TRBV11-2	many	TGTGCCAGCAGCGGCGAGAGGGTGGCCAATGAGCAGTTCTTC	CASSGERVANEQFF
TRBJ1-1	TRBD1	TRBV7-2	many	TGTGCCAGCAGTCGGGACAGGGCGAACACTGAAGCTTTCTTT	CASSRDRANTEAFF
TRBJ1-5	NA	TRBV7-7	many	TGTGCTAGCAGCCCCCCAGGGACGAAGCCCCAGCATTTT	CASSPPGTKPQHF
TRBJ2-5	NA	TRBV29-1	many	TGCAGCGTTCCACTGGGGGAGACCCAGTACTTC	CSVPLGETQYF
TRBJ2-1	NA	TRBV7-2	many	TGTGCCAGCAGCTTAGCGCCACTAGCTGACTCCTACAATGAGCAGTTCTTC	CASSLAPLADSYNEQFF
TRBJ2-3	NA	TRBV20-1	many	TGCAGTGCCCCCCGCGTGGACCTCACAGATACGCAGTATTTT	CSAPRVDLTDTQYF
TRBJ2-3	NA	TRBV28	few	TGTGCCAGCAAGGATGAGAGAAGGATGCATCGTCTGGATACGCAGTATTTT	CASKDERRMHRLDTQYF
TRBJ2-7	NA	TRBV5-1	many	TGCGCCAGCAAACAGGGTGAATACGAGCAGTACTTC	CASKQGEYEQYF